This T cell receptor beta chain is from a study of T cells in Graves' hyperthyroidism and ophthalmopathy. This clonotype has only a few counts. Its antigen is not known. Hyperthyroidism of Graves' type that showed no ophthalmopathy progression within 18 months was stable. Regarding the study as a whole: The model foresaw ophthalmopathy a median roughly 6.6 months prior to onset. Separating ophthalmopathy from stable hyperthyroidism was achieved by a 13 V-J model.

Germline loops: CDR1 SGHTA, CDR2 FQGTGA. The CDR3 runs 15 residues. V lost 5 bases to trimming and J lost 5 bases; unmatched junction nucleotides: 9. What was amplified from RNA transcripts were TCR beta CDR3 regions. The TCR CDR3 was amplified in a first-round RT-PCR using the HTBI primer set. TCRdb re-called the multiplex PCR reads with MiXCR, one entry per CDR3 protein. The sample yields 700,000 or so distinct CDR3 sequences, about 15% seen once. The TCR was taken from a man between 18 and 29 years old with Graves' hyperthyroidism. V usage is TRBV7-3 and J usage is TRBJ2-5, with 9 bases fitting TRBD2. The source material was blood. The chain's CDR3 is CASSHRGRAWETQYF. CDR3 DNA: TGTGCCAGCAGCCATCGCGGGAGGGCCTGGGAGACCCAGTACTTC.